These T cell receptor beta chains were read from a single sample in a study of blood T cell repertoires in COVID-19. Assay used: immunoSEQ multiplex PCR; TCRdb lists only in-frame clones, some missing. This table has 100,000 or so clones, roughly 80% appearing once. What was sequenced was peripheral blood. The receptors originated from a man aged 55-75 years with active or convalescent COVID-19. Each CDR3 is given with its conserved first and last residue. The D gene is left open where the match is weak. Where a row states a size, it is once, few, many or the class of an expanded clone; other rows omit it.

TRBJ2-5,-,TRBV24-1,-,TGTGCCACCAGTGATGTTTCCGGGAGCCAAGAGACCCAGTACTTC,CATSDVSGSQETQYF
TRBJ2-2,-,TRBV10-3,-,TGTGCCATCACCGGGACTCCCTCGAACACCGGGGAGCTGTTTTTT,CAITGTPSNTGELFF
TRBJ1-3,few,TRBV9,-,TGTGCCAGCAGCGTGAATGTAGGGAGGAGAAACACCATATATTTT,CASSVNVGRRNTIYF
TRBJ1-1,-,TRBV3-1/TRBV3-2,TRBD1,TGTGCCAGCAGCTTCCGACAGGGCGGGCACACTGAAGCTTTCTTT,CASSFRQGGHTEAFF
TRBJ2-1,-,TRBV5-1,TRBD1,TGCGCCAGCAGCTTGGAGGGGGCAGGGAATGAGCAGTTCTTC,CASSLEGAGNEQFF
TRBJ2-3,-,TRBV5-1,-,TGCGCCAGCAGCTCTCGGGGGGCGGGAGATACGCAGTATTTT,CASSSRGAGDTQYF
TRBJ2-2,-,TRBV4-1,-,TGCGCCAGCAGCCGACGACAGGCTGCGAACACCGGGGAGCTGTTTTTT,CASSRRQAANTGELFF
TRBJ2-3,-,TRBV5-1,TRBD1,TGCGCCAGCAGCGCAGGACAGGGCACAGATACGCAGTATTTT,CASSAGQGTDTQYF
TRBJ1-6,-,TRBV5-1,TRBD1,TGCGCCAGCAGCTTGGGGCCAGGGGGCGATAATTCACCCCTCCACTTT,CASSLGPGGDNSPLHF
TRBJ1-3,-,TRBV24-1,-,TGTGCCACCAGTAAGGGGAAGGCTGGAAACACCATATATTTT,CATSKGKAGNTIYF
TRBJ2-7,-,TRBV6-2/TRBV6-3,TRBD2,TGTGCCAGCAGTTACGGGCGGGAGGGCTCCTACGAGCAGTACTTC,CASSYGREGSYEQYF
TRBJ2-3,-,TRBV30,-,TGTGCCTGGAGCATATCACCCGATAGAGGCACAGATACGCAGTATTTT,CAWSISPDRGTDTQYF
TRBJ2-1,-,TRBV10-1,-,TGCGCCAGCAGTGAGTCGTCCGGCTACAATGAGCAGTTCTTC,CASSESSGYNEQFF
TRBJ2-1,few,TRBV9,-,TGTGCCAGCAGCCCCCCCCCAGGCTCCAATGAGCAGTTCTTC,CASSPPPGSNEQFF
TRBJ2-1,-,TRBV29-1,-,TGCAGCGTTGGGGGCTCAACCTTTGCTTACAATGAGCAGTTCTTC,CSVGGSTFAYNEQFF
TRBJ2-5,-,TRBV5-1,TRBD2,TGCGCCAGCAGCCCCGGACTAGCGGGAGGGCCGAGGGAGACCCAGTACTTC,CASSPGLAGGPRETQYF
TRBJ2-5,-,TRBV5-6,TRBD1,TGTGCCAGCAGATCGACAGGGGGCGAAGAGACCCAGTACTTC,CASRSTGGEETQYF
TRBJ2-5,-,TRBV18,-,TGTGCCAGCTCACCCCAACAGGGGAGGGAGACCCAGTACTTC,CASSPQQGRETQYF
TRBJ2-7,-,TRBV10-2,TRBD1,TGCGCCAGCAGTGAGTCGACCTCCGGGACAGCCTCCTACGAGCAGTACTTC,CASSESTSGTASYEQYF
TRBJ1-2,-,TRBV4-1,TRBD1,TGCGCCAGCAGCGCAAACGCCCCAGGGGGCTATGGCTACACCTTC,CASSANAPGGYGYTF
TRBJ1-2,-,TRBV28,-,TGTGCCAGCACCCAGTCCCAACAGGCAGCCTATGGCTACACCTTC,CASTQSQQAAYGYTF
TRBJ1-1,-,TRBV18,TRBD1,TGTGCCAGCTCACCAAGGGACAGGGTATCGACTGAAGCTTTCTTT,CASSPRDRVSTEAFF
TRBJ2-3,-,TRBV30,-,TGTGCCTGGAGTGTACTGTCGAGGGGGACGCAGTATTTT,CAWSVLSRGTQYF
TRBJ1-2,once,TRBV13,TRBD1,TGTGCCAGCAGCCTAACAGGGGCAATAGGTGGCTACACCTTC,CASSLTGAIGGYTF
TRBJ1-2,-,TRBV21-1,-,TGTGCCAGCAGCAAAGGCCCAAACAAGGGGGGGTATGGCTACACCTTC,CASSKGPNKGGYGYTF
TRBJ2-2,-,TRBV7-2,TRBD2,TGTGCCAGCAGCTCTACTAGCGATACCGGGGAGCTGTTTTTT,CASSSTSDTGELFF
TRBJ1-5,-,TRBV7-7,-,TGTGCTAGCAGCTTAGCAATGTGGGAGGGGGGGGGCGATCAGCCCCAGCATTTT,CASSLAMWEGGGDQPQHF
TRBJ1-6,-,TRBV6-2/TRBV6-3,-,TGTGCCAGCAGTCAACAGGGTGGGAATTCACCCCTCCACTTT,CASSQQGGNSPLHF
TRBJ2-1,few,TRBV11-3,TRBD2,TGTGCCAGCAGCTTAGGACTAGCGGGAGTAAGCGAGCAGTTCTTC,CASSLGLAGVSEQFF
TRBJ1-4,-,TRBV5-1,-,TGCGCCAGCAGCTTGGAGGGAGGTCTTGGTGAAAAACTGTTTTTT,CASSLEGGLGEKLFF
TRBJ1-2,once,TRBV19,-,TGTGCCAGTAGTAGCCCCCGACAGGCGGTCTATGGCTACACCTTC,CASSSPRQAVYGYTF
TRBJ1-2,-,TRBV6-5,-,TGTGCCAGCAGTTACTCTCGAGCTAACTATGGCTACACCTTC,CASSYSRANYGYTF
TRBJ1-5,once,TRBV30,TRBD1,TGTGCCTGGACTGACAGGGTTGGGAATCAGCCCCAGCATTTT,CAWTDRVGNQPQHF
TRBJ1-1,-,TRBV5-5,-,TGTGCCAGCACCCTTACAGGGTTCACTGAAGCTTTCTTT,CASTLTGFTEAFF
TRBJ1-1,-,TRBV4-1,-,TGCGCCAGCAGCCCTGTGCCGTTGATCCAGGGGACGGACACTGAAGCTTTCTTT,CASSPVPLIQGTDTEAFF
TRBJ1-4,-,TRBV7-9,TRBD1,TGTGCCAGCAGCCCAAGGACAGGGGAAGATTATAATGAAAAACTGTTTTTT,CASSPRTGEDYNEKLFF
TRBJ2-5,once,TRBV6-1,-,TGTGCCAGCAGTGAAGCCCCGGGCCAGCGGTGGGAGACCCAGTACTTC,CASSEAPGQRWETQYF
TRBJ2-5,-,TRBV6-2/TRBV6-3,TRBD2,TGTGCCAGCAGTTTCCGCCGACTAGCGGGAGCTCAAGAGACCCAGTACTTC,CASSFRRLAGAQETQYF
TRBJ2-7,-,TRBV3-1/TRBV3-2,TRBD1,TGTGCCAGCAGCCGATTACCCTCGGGACAGGGGTACGAGCAGTACTTC,CASSRLPSGQGYEQYF